This T cell receptor beta chain was identified during a study of CD8+ T cells in alopecia areata. Study background: Tofacitinib dosing lasted 6 to 18 months, which was then followed by 6 months off drug.

Extraction and reverse transcription of RNA yielded cDNA as the sequencing template. Method: immunoSEQ multiplex PCR; TCRdb's copy keeps in-frame clones and lacks some. The sample shows some 150,000 clones, about 53% of them seen only once. The study, taken as a whole, reports: Across lesional scalp, and particularly alopecia totalis/universalis, clonality surpassed that of normal scalp.

J lost 6 bases, V lost 1 base, and 5 bases had no gene match. The germline V gene encodes CDR1 SQVTM and CDR2 ANQGSEA. The length of the CDR3 is 14 residues. As for this clone: Its specificity is unknown.

CD4+ and CD8+ T cells were sorted from PBMCs stained for CD3, CD4 and CD8. The sequence came from a human donor with alopecia areata. This specimen consisted of CD8+ T cells sorted from blood, obtained at week 0. The chain recombines TRBV29-1 with TRBJ2-2, with 7 bases lining up with TRBD2. The CDR3 DNA reads as TGCAGCGTTGAAGTTGCGGGGGAGTCCGGGGAGCTGTTTTTT. Protein: CSVEVAGESGELFF.